This entry describes one T cell receptor beta chain. These data come from a study of blood T cell repertoires in COVID-19. Study at large: The study drew acute and convalescent COVID-19 samples from the United States, Italy and Spain.

It was during active infection that Seattle patients were enrolled and then longitudinally followed. The CDR3 extends over 15 amino acids. Germline lookup yields CDR1 SGHRS and CDR2 YFSETQ. Trimming left V 0 bases short and J 5 bases short, with 11 bases between. TCRdb keeps only in-frame clones here, not all; method: immunoSEQ multiplex PCR. Among 300,000 to 400,000 clones, 70% to 90% were seen once, and the ten largest hold about 3%. The chain is built from TRBV5-1 and TRBJ2-2, with D maybe TRBD2 (5 bases). Sequencing used peripheral blood. This clonotype was sampled from a woman in her twenties or thirties with COVID-19, enrolled during active disease. In DNA form, the CDR3 reads TGCGCCAGCAGCTTGGAGGGCCCGGGGACCGGGGAGCTGTTTTTT. Translation gives CASSLEGPGTGELFF.